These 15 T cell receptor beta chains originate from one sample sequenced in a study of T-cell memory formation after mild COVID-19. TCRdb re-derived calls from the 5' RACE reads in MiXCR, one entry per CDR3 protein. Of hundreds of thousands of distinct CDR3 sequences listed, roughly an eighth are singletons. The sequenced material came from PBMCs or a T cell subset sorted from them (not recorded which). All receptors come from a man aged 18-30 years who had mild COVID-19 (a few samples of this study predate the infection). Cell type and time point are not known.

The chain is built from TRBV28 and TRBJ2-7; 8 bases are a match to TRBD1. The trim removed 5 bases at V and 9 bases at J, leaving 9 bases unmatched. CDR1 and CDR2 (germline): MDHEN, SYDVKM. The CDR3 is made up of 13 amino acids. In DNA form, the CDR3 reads TGTGCCAGCAGTAGATCACAGGGGGGTTGGCAGTACGTC. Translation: CASSRSQGGWQYV.

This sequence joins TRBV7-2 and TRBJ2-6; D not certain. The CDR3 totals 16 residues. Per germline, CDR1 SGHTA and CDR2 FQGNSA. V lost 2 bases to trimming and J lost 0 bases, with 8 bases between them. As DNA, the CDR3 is TGTGCCAGCAGCTTATGGCTGGACTCTGGGGCCAACGTCCTGACTTTC. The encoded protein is CASSLWLDSGANVLTF.

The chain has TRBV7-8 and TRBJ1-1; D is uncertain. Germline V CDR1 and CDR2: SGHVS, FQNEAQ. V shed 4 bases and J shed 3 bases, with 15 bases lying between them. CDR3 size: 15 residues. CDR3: CASSSGPLGYTEAFF. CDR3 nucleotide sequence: TGTGCCAGCAGCTCTGGACCCCTCGGATACACTGAAGCTTTCTTT.

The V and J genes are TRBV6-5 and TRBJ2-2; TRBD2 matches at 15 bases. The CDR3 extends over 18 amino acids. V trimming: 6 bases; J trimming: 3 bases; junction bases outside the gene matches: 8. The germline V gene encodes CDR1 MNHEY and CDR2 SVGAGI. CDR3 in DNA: TGTGCCAGCAGAGCCGGGACTAGCGGGGGGCCCTACACCGGGGAGCTGTTTTTT. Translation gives CASRAGTSGGPYTGELFF.

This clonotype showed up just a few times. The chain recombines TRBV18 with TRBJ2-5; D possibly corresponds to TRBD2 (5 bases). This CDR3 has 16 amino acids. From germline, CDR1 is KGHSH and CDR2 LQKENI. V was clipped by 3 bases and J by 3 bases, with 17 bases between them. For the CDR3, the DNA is TGTGCCAGCTCACCGGGAGTCGGCGGGTTTAAAGAGACCCAGTACTTC. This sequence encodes CASSPGVGGFKETQYF.

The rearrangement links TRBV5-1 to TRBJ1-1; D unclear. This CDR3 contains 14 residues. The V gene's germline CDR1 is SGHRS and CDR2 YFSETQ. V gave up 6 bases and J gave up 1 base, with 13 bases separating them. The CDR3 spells CASTLIGSNTEAFF. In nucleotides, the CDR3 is TGCGCCAGCACCCTGATCGGGTCGAACACTGAAGCTTTCTTT.

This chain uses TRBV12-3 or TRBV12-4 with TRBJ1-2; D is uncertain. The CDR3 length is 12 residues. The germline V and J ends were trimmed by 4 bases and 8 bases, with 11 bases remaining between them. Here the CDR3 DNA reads TGTGCCAGCAGTTCGGCGCCTCGAGGCTACACCTTC. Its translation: CASSSAPRGYTF.

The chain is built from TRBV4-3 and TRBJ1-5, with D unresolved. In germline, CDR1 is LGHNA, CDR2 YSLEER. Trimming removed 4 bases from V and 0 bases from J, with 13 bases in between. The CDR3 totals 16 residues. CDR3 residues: CASSPSTENSNQPQHF. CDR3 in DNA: TGCGCCAGCAGCCCCTCGACCGAGAATAGCAATCAGCCCCAGCATTTT.

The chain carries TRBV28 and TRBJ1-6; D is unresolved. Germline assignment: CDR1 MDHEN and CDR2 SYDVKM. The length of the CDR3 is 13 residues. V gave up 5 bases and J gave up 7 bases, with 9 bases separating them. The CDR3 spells CASSILTNSPLHF. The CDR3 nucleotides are TGTGCCAGCAGTATACTCACAAATTCACCCCTCCACTTT. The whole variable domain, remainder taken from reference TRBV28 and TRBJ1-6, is DVKVTQSSRYLVKRTGEKVFLECVQDMDHENMFWYRQDPGLGLRLIYFSYDVKMKEKGDIPEGYSVSREKKERFSLILESASTNQTSMYLCASSILTNSPLHFGNGTRLTVT.

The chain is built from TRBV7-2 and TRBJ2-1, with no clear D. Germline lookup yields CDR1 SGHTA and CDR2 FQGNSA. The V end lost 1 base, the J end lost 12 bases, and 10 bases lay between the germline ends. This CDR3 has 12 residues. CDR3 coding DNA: TGTGCCAGCAGCTTAGTAGGCCTGGGGCAGTTCTTC. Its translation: CASSLVGLGQFF. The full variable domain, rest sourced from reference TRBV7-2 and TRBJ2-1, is GAGVSQSPSNKVTEKGKDVELRCDPISGHTALYWYRQSLGQGLEFLIYFQGNSAPDKSGLPSDRFSAERTGGSVSTLTIQRTQQEDSAVYLCASSLVGLGQFFGPGTRLTVL.

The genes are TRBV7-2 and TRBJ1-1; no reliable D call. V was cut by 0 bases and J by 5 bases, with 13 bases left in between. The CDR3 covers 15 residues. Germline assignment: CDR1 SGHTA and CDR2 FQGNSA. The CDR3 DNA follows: TGTGCCAGCAGCTTAGCGTCGGGCCCGGGGACTGAAGCTTTCTTT. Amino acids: CASSLASGPGTEAFF.

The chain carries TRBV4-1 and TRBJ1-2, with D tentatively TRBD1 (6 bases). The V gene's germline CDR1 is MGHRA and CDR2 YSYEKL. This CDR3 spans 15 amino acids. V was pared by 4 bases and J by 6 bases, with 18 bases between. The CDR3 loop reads CASSRLQQGNDGYTF. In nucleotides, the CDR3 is TGCGCCAGCAGCCGTCTTCAACAGGGAAACGATGGCTACACCTTC.

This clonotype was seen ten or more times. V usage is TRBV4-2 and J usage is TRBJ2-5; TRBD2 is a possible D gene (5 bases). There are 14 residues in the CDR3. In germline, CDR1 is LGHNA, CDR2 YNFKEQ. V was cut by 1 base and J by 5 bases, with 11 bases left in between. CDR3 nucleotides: TGTGCCAGCAGCCAAGTTGGGCGCGGGGAGACCCAGTACTTC. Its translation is CASSQVGRGETQYF.

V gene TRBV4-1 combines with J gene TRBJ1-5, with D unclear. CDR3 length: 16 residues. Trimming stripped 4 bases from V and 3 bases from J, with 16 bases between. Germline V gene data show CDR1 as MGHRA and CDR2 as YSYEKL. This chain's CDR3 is CASSPGGRTFNQPQHF. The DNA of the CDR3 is TGCGCCAGCAGCCCAGGAGGACGGACTTTCAATCAGCCCCAGCATTTT.

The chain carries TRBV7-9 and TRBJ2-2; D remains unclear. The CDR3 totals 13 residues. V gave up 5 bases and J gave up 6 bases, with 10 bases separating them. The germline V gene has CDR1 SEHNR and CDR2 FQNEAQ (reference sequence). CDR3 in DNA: TGTGCCAGCAGCCCCCTTGGTCCCGGGGAGCTGTTTTTT. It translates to CASSPLGPGELFF.